This paragraph covers one T cell receptor (beta chain) sequence. Its cognate antigen is unknown. This sample is part of a study of T cell responses to AZD1222 COVID-19 vaccine. General study findings and limits: A reported finding is that nearly half of spike-specific TCRs target unmutated variant regions. Spike-specific TCRs gained breadth and depth after people received two AZD1222 doses. Vaccine-related CD4 TCRs covered spike, predominating at 160-218 and 743-854.

Second doses at about 4 or about 12 weeks were pooled. Assay used: immunoSEQ multiplex PCR; TCRdb lists only in-frame clones, some missing. The sample holds about 94,000 clones, roughly 85% seen once. The CDR3 extends over 12 amino acids. Trimming took 10 bases from V and 4 from J; bases not matched to a gene: 6. Germline V lookup: CDR1 ENHRY, CDR2 SYGVKD. The material was peripheral blood, obtained 28 days after the second AZD1222 dose. V and J are TRBV10-3 and TRBJ1-1, with TRBD1 matching over 7 bases. This sequence was found in an adult who received the AZD1222 COVID-19 vaccine. The CDR3 protein is CATGQVTTEAFF. In DNA form, the CDR3 reads TGTGCCACCGGACAGGTAACCACTGAAGCTTTCTTT.